The 10 T cell receptor beta chains below come from one sample, sequenced in a study of control samples from healthy donors and cancer patients. Measured with immunoSEQ multiplex PCR; TCRdb has only the in-frame clones, and not every one. The sample shows about 160,000 clones, around 96% of them seen only once. Input material: blood. These receptors were taken from a woman in her thirties in good health.

The J gene is TRBJ2-1, the V gene TRBV7-8; no clear D. The germline V and J ends were trimmed by 0 bases and 5 bases, with 11 bases remaining between them. The germline CDR1 and CDR2 sequences are SGHVS and FQNEAQ. CDR3 length: 15 residues. The CDR3 region has the DNA TGTGCCAGCAGCTTAGCCACAGCATGGAACAATGAGCAGTTCTTC. It yields the protein CASSLATAWNNEQFF.

The chain has TRBV20-1 and TRBJ2-7, with D uncertain. Trimming took 6 bases from V and 3 from J, leaving 6 bases between them. Germline V gene lookup returns CDR1 DFQATT and CDR2 SNEGSKA (reference sequence). This CDR3 has 10 residues. The CDR3 region has the DNA TGCAGTGCCTGGAACTACGAGCAGTACTTC. Translating gives CSAWNYEQYF.

This chain links TRBV10-2 with TRBJ2-1; D gene unclear. CDR3 length equals 11 residues. Germline V gene lookup returns CDR1 WSHSY and CDR2 SAAADI. The V end was cut by 4 bases, the J end by 2 bases, with 0 bases between. CDR3 sequence (DNA): TGCGCCAGCAGTGCCTACAATGAGCAGTTCTTC. It yields the protein CASSAYNEQFF.

The rearrangement links TRBV2 to TRBJ2-7; no clear D gene. Germline lookup yields CDR1 SNHLY and CDR2 FYNNEI. Trimming pared 4 bases from V and 1 base from J, leaving 11 bases between. The CDR3 contains 14 residues. CDR3 loop: CASSGWTASYEQYF. The CDR3 DNA reads as TGTGCCAGCAGTGGATGGACGGCTTCCTACGAGCAGTACTTC.

The chain recombines TRBV15 with TRBJ2-7; 7 bases map to TRBD1. This CDR3 has 13 residues. Germline CDR1 and CDR2: LNHNV and YYDKDF (reference sequence). Trimming took 5 bases from V and 6 from J; bases not matched to a gene: 7. The DNA of the CDR3 is TGTGCCACCAGCGCAACAGGGGTCCCCGAGCAGTACTTC. Protein sequence: CATSATGVPEQYF. Variable domain in full (rest from reference TRBV15 and TRBJ2-7): DAMVIQNPRYQVTQFGKPVTLSCSQTLNHNVMYWYQQKSSQAPKLLFHYYDKDFNNEADTPDNFQSRRPNTSFCFLDIRSPGLGDTAMYLCATSATGVPEQYFGPGTRLTVT.

The chain employs TRBV3-1 (or the pseudogene TRBV3-2) and TRBJ2-7; D may be TRBD1 (6 bases). This CDR3 has 14 residues. Trimming took 6 bases from V and 3 from J, leaving 15 bases between them. The germline V gene encodes CDR1 LGHDT and CDR2 YNNKEL (reference sequence). CDR3 bases: TGTGCCAGCAGAAGCTTGGGGGCAGTCTACGAGCAGTACTTC. Its protein is CASRSLGAVYEQYF.

The V and J genes are TRBV19 and TRBJ2-1; maybe TRBD2 (6 bases). This CDR3 contains 14 residues. The V end lost 6 bases, the J end lost 1 base, and 10 bases lay between the germline ends. The germline gives CDR1 LNHDA, CDR2 SQIVND (reference sequence). The CDR3 reads CASRPSVSYNEQFF. CDR3 DNA: TGTGCCAGTAGGCCTAGCGTGTCCTACAATGAGCAGTTCTTC. The full variable domain, its missing parts supplied by reference TRBV19 and TRBJ2-1, is DGGITQSPKYLFRKEGQNVTLSCEQNLNHDAMYWYRQDPGQGLRLIYYSQIVNDFQKGDIAEGYSVSREKKESFPLTVTSAQKNPTAFYLCASRPSVSYNEQFFGPGTRLTVL.

The gene calls are TRBV6-2 or TRBV6-3 and TRBJ1-1; TRBD1 might be the D (6 bases). V was cut by 2 bases and J by 4 bases, with 14 bases left in between. The CDR3 is made up of 15 amino acids. Germline assignment: CDR1 MNHEY and CDR2 SVGEGT. The CDR3 reads CASSYIQGRGTEAFF. CDR3 in DNA: TGTGCCAGCAGTTACATTCAGGGGAGAGGCACTGAAGCTTTCTTT.

The V call is TRBV5-6, the J call TRBJ2-1; D is possibly TRBD2 (5 bases). CDR3 size: 13 residues. Trimming removed 7 bases at V and 0 bases at J, with 8 bases between. The germline CDR1 and CDR2 sequences are SGHDT and YYEEEE. The chain's CDR3 is CASERSSYNEQFF. CDR3 coding DNA: TGTGCCAGCGAGCGGAGCTCCTACAATGAGCAGTTCTTC.

The chain is built from TRBV18 and TRBJ1-1; tentative D call: TRBD1 (6 bases). This CDR3 has 14 residues. Trimming left V 2 bases short and J 1 base short, with 8 bases between. The germline V gene encodes CDR1 KGHSH and CDR2 LQKENI. CDR3 protein: CASSPADRNTEAFF. In nucleotides, the CDR3 is TGTGCCAGCTCACCAGCGGACAGGAACACTGAAGCTTTCTTT.